What follows are 26 T cell receptor beta chains derived from one specimen sequenced in a study of OX40 agonist ivuxolimab in advanced cancers. TCRdb keeps only in-frame clones here, not all; method: immunoSEQ multiplex PCR. The table lists around 57,000 clones, 82% of them singletons. The sample consisted of CD4+ or CD8+ T cells sorted from blood, taken in a trial of the OX40 agonist ivuxolimab. These receptors were taken from an adult with an advanced solid tumor such as melanoma, head and neck, liver or kidney cancer.

This clone was counted only a few times. The CDR3 DNA sequence: TGCGCCAGCAGACTACAGGTGGCCTCTAGCGGGAGGGTCTACGAGCAGTACTTC. Translated, it gives CASRLQVASSGRVYEQYF. The chain recombines TRBV10-1 with TRBJ2-7; 12 bases agree with TRBD2. CDR1 WNHNN and CDR2 SYGVQD come from the germline V gene (reference sequence). J was trimmed by 3 bases and V by 6 bases; bases with no gene match: 15. CDR3 size: 18 residues.

This chain's CDR3 is CASSLAQGRDTGELFF. In DNA form, the CDR3 reads TGCGCCAGCAGCTTGGCTCAGGGGAGGGACACCGGGGAGCTGTTTTTT. This chain links TRBV5-1 with TRBJ2-2, with D possibly TRBD2 on 7 matching bases. V was shortened by 0 bases and J by 3 bases, with 12 bases between the two germline ends. The CDR3 is made up of 16 amino acids. Germline values: CDR1 SGHRS, CDR2 YFSETQ. The variable domain in full, with the rest retrieved from reference TRBV5-1 and TRBJ2-2, is KAGVTQTPRYLIKTRGQQVTLSCSPISGHRSVSWYQQTPGQGLQFLFEYFSETQRNKGNFPGRFSGRQFSNSRSEMNVSTLELGDSALYLCASSLAQGRDTGELFFGEGSRLTVL.

The rearrangement links TRBV7-9 to TRBJ2-5; TRBD2 agrees at 14 bases. The end of the DNA aligns better with TRBJ2-7, so the J call may be wrong. The length of the CDR3 is 16 residues. Germline CDR1 and CDR2: SEHNR and FQNEAQ (reference sequence). The chain's CDR3 is CASSAKGLAGVHEQYF. As DNA, the CDR3 is TGTGCCAGCAGCGCCAAGGGACTAGCGGGAGTCCACGAGCAGTACTTC.

The chain combines TRBV5-6 with TRBJ2-3; tentative D call: TRBD2 (5 bases). Trimming took 4 bases from V and 4 from J, leaving 10 bases between them. CDR3 size: 13 residues. CDR1 SGHDT and CDR2 YYEEEE come from the germline V gene. This CDR3 reads CASSRAGADTQYF. In nucleotides, the CDR3 is TGTGCCAGCAGCCGGGCCGGGGCAGATACGCAGTATTTT.

The chain combines TRBV2 with TRBJ1-1; D gene ambiguous. The CDR3 loop spans 14 amino acids. V lost 7 bases, J lost 0 bases, and 12 bases lay in between. Germline CDR1 reads SNHLY; CDR2 reads FYNNEI. Here the CDR3 reads CASTRTVLNTEAFF. For the CDR3, the DNA is TGTGCCAGCACCCGGACGGTTCTGAACACTGAAGCTTTCTTT.

Within the sample, this clone is medium-sized (0.01 to 0.1%). The chain combines TRBV5-5 with TRBJ1-2; D gene ambiguous. This CDR3 has 13 residues. Germline V gene lookup returns CDR1 SGHKS and CDR2 YYEKEE (reference sequence). V dropped 4 bases and J dropped 4 bases, with 11 bases sitting between them. DNA of the CDR3: TGTGCCAGCAGCCCACACATCCCCTATGGCTACACCTTC. Protein: CASSPHIPYGYTF.

To note about this clone: Other DNA sequences in this sample translate to the same CDR3. This chain uses TRBV19 with TRBJ1-2, with no clear D. The germline gives CDR1 LNHDA, CDR2 SQIVND (reference sequence). V was clipped by 5 bases and J by 4 bases, with 8 bases between them. This CDR3 comprises 12 residues. In nucleotides, the CDR3 is TGTGCCAGTAGTGCGGGTCTCTATGGCTACACCTTC. Amino acid sequence: CASSAGLYGYTF.

This chain connects TRBV18 to TRBJ1-4, with 10 bases identical to TRBD1. CDR1 is KGHSH and CDR2 is LQKENI in the germline V gene. Trimming cost V 3 bases and J 7 bases; bases outside gene matches: 5. This CDR3 contains 15 residues. CDR3 residues: CASSPTGGGGEKLFF. The CDR3 bases are TGTGCCAGCTCACCGACAGGGGGCGGTGGTGAAAAACTGTTTTTT.

This clone was observed once. The V gene is TRBV19, the J gene TRBJ1-4, with 7 nucleotides matching TRBD1. Per germline, CDR1 LNHDA and CDR2 SQIVND (reference sequence). This CDR3 has 14 amino acids. The V segment lost 5 bases and the J segment 2 bases; nucleotides outside the gene matches: 2. CDR3 nucleotides: TGTGCCAGTAGTCCAGGGGGGACTAATGAAAAACTGTTTTTT. Residues: CASSPGGTNEKLFF. Together with reference TRBV19 and TRBJ1-4, the CDR3 gives the full variable domain: DGGITQSPKYLFRKEGQNVTLSCEQNLNHDAMYWYRQDPGQGLRLIYYSQIVNDFQKGDIAEGYSVSREKKESFPLTVTSAQKNPTAFYLCASSPGGTNEKLFFGSGTQLSVL.

This clone showed up just a few times. V gene TRBV11-2 combines with J gene TRBJ2-5; unclear D gene. CDR1 and CDR2 from the germline V gene are SGHAT and FQNNGV. This CDR3 has 12 amino acids. Trimming removed 0 bases at V and 5 bases at J, with 4 bases between. CDR3 sequence: CASSLEWETQYF. The CDR3 DNA follows: TGTGCCAGCAGCTTAGAGTGGGAGACCCAGTACTTC.

As for this clone: An end of the junction does not agree with germline; a read error may underlie this. This rearrangement joins TRBV18 to TRBJ1-1; unclear D gene. The CDR3 consists of 12 residues. CDR1 is KGHSH, CDR2 LQKENI, per germline. CDR3 sequence: CVSSPTNTEAFF. CDR3 sequence (DNA): TGTGTCAGCTCACCCACTAACACTGAAGCTTTCTTT.

This chain links TRBV7-2 with TRBJ2-5; either TRBD1 or TRBD2 may fit D (6 bases each). The CDR3 sequence is 15 residues long. Trimming cost V 2 bases and J 5 bases, with 15 bases left between them. The V gene's germline CDR1 is SGHTA and CDR2 FQGNSA. The CDR3 bases are TGTGCCAGCAGCTTAAGGTCTAGAGGGGGGGAGACCCAGTACTTC. Translation gives CASSLRSRGGETQYF. The whole variable domain, remainder taken from reference TRBV7-2 and TRBJ2-5, is GAGVSQSPSNKVTEKGKDVELRCDPISGHTALYWYRQSLGQGLEFLIYFQGNSAPDKSGLPSDRFSAERTGGSVSTLTIQRTQQEDSAVYLCASSLRSRGGETQYFGPGTRLLVL.

V gene TRBV5-4 combines with J gene TRBJ1-1, with D maybe TRBD1 (5 bases). The CDR3 runs to 16 residues. Germline loops: CDR1 SGHNT, CDR2 YYREEE (reference sequence). V was cut by 4 bases and J by 1 base, with 17 bases left in between. The CDR3 is CASSQTAGFENTEAFF. CDR3 nucleotides: TGTGCCAGCAGCCAGACAGCCGGTTTCGAGAACACTGAAGCTTTCTTT. Based on the CDR3 plus reference TRBV5-4 and TRBJ1-1, the full variable domain is ETGVTQSPTHLIKTRGQQVTLRCSSQSGHNTVSWYQQALGQGPQFIFQYYREEENGRGNFPPRFSGLQFPNYSSELNVNALELDDSALYLCASSQTAGFENTEAFFGQGTRLTVV.

Comments on this clone: The same CDR3 arises from other DNA sequences in this sample as well. The chain employs TRBV5-6 and TRBJ1-2; D not certain. This CDR3 is built from 12 residues. V lost 0 bases and J 5 bases, leaving 5 bases between the germline ends. Per the germline V gene, CDR1 is SGHDT and CDR2 is YYEEEE. In DNA form, the CDR3 reads TGTGCCAGCAGCTTGGCCCGTTATGGCTACACCTTC. It translates to CASSLARYGYTF.

As concerns this clone: Other DNA sequences in this sample translate to the same CDR3. The J gene is TRBJ1-1, the V gene TRBV2, with 7 bases that match TRBD1. With V trimmed by 1 base and J by 4 bases, 6 bases remained unmatched. Per the germline V gene, CDR1 is SNHLY and CDR2 is FYNNEI. This CDR3 contains 15 residues. CDR3 sequence reads: CASSEDRGRGTEAFF. The CDR3 nucleotides read TGTGCCAGCAGTGAAGACAGGGGTCGGGGCACTGAAGCTTTCTTT.

Written as DNA, the CDR3 is TGTGCCAGCAGGGGTGGTGGGACAGGCCACTACGAGCAGTACTTC. This codes for CASRGGGTGHYEQYF. The rearrangement uses TRBV27 and TRBJ2-7; TRBD1 aligns across 8 bases. Germline loops: CDR1 MNHEY, CDR2 SMNVEV (reference sequence). The V gene end was trimmed by 6 bases and the J gene end by 3 bases; junction bases not matched to a gene: 10. The CDR3 runs to 15 residues.

The CDR3, as DNA: TGTGCCAGCAGTCCCTTAAGGGTTCTTCCTGAAAAACTGTTTTTT. Residues: CASSPLRVLPEKLFF. This rearrangement joins TRBV28 to TRBJ1-4; no clear D. The germline gives CDR1 MDHEN, CDR2 SYDVKM. The V and J ends lost 5 bases and 7 bases respectively, with 17 bases between them. The CDR3 has 15 amino acids.

This sequence joins TRBV28 and TRBJ2-3; TRBD2 agrees at 7 bases. Germline CDR1 and CDR2: MDHEN and SYDVKM. J was trimmed by 0 bases and V by 8 bases; bases with no gene match: 8. This CDR3 spans 15 amino acids. CDR3 nucleotide sequence: TGTGCCAGCCAGGGCGGGAGTGTTAGCACAGATACGCAGTATTTT. Its protein product is CASQGGSVSTDTQYF.

This CDR3 reads CASSAGTVGTEAFF. In DNA, the CDR3 is TGTGCCAGCAGCGCCGGGACAGTTGGAACTGAAGCTTTCTTT. This chain links TRBV7-2 with TRBJ1-1, with 7 bases fitting TRBD1. The germline V gene encodes CDR1 SGHTA and CDR2 FQGNSA. The CDR3 contains 14 residues. Trimming took 5 bases from V and 5 from J; bases not matched to a gene: 8.

This clone was found once. The CDR3 loop is CAWSVSGAGGTQYF. CDR3 sequence (DNA): TGTGCCTGGAGTGTTTCAGGGGCCGGGGGGACCCAGTACTTC. V usage is TRBV30 and J usage is TRBJ2-5; possibly TRBD1 or TRBD2 for D (6 bases each). V was cut by 0 bases and J by 7 bases, with 15 bases left in between. Germline CDR1 GTSNPN, CDR2 SVGIG (reference sequence). There are 14 residues in the CDR3.

This sequence joins TRBV6-6 and TRBJ2-2, with 7 bases lining up with TRBD1. The CDR3 loop spans 15 amino acids. Germline CDR1 reads MNHNY; CDR2 reads SVGAGI (reference sequence). J was trimmed by 1 base and V by 4 bases; bases with no gene match: 3. CDR3 region: CASSSGTVNTGELFF. The CDR3 DNA is TGTGCCAGCAGTTCCGGGACAGTGAACACCGGGGAGCTGTTTTTT.

The CDR3 loop reads CASSPWGLYEQYF. The CDR3 DNA reads TGTGCCAGCAGCCCCTGGGGCCTCTACGAGCAGTACTTC. The genes are TRBV14 and TRBJ2-7, with D possibly TRBD1 on 5 matching bases. The CDR3 is 13 amino acids. Trimming stripped 4 bases from V and 3 bases from J, with 10 bases between. Germline CDR1 SGHDN, CDR2 FVKESK.

V is TRBV11-2 and J is TRBJ1-1, with TRBD1 matching 9 bases. This CDR3 is 14 amino acids long. CDR1 and CDR2 from the germline V gene are SGHAT and FQNNGV. V was clipped by 5 bases and J by 3 bases; unmatched bases: 4. The CDR3 reads CASSPGQGYTEAFF. The CDR3 DNA reads TGTGCCAGCAGCCCAGGACAGGGGTACACTGAAGCTTTCTTT.

This rearrangement joins TRBV28 to TRBJ2-6; TRBD1 might be the D (5 bases). The CDR3 extends over 14 amino acids. V shed 6 bases and J shed 2 bases, with 8 bases lying between them. Per germline, CDR1 MDHEN and CDR2 SYDVKM. CDR3 nucleotides: TGTGCCAGCAGAGGGGATGCTGGGGCCAACGTCCTGACTTTC. Its protein product is CASRGDAGANVLTF.

The chain links TRBV6-1 to TRBJ2-1; D uncertain. The length of the CDR3 is 15 residues. Trimming took 2 bases from V and 2 from J, leaving 10 bases between them. The germline V gene encodes CDR1 MNHNS and CDR2 SASEGT. The DNA of the CDR3 is TGTGCCAGCAGTGAATCGGGCGGAGCCTACAATGAGCAGTTCTTC. Its translation: CASSESGGAYNEQFF.

This chain connects TRBV27 to TRBJ1-1; the match to TRBD1 covers 7 bases. V was clipped by 6 bases and J by 10 bases; unmatched bases: 14. Germline values: CDR1 MNHEY, CDR2 SMNVEV (reference sequence). The CDR3 has 14 amino acids. CDR3 region: CASSAGTVKFVAFF. The CDR3 DNA is TGTGCCAGCAGCGCAGGGACAGTCAAGTTTGTAGCTTTCTTT.